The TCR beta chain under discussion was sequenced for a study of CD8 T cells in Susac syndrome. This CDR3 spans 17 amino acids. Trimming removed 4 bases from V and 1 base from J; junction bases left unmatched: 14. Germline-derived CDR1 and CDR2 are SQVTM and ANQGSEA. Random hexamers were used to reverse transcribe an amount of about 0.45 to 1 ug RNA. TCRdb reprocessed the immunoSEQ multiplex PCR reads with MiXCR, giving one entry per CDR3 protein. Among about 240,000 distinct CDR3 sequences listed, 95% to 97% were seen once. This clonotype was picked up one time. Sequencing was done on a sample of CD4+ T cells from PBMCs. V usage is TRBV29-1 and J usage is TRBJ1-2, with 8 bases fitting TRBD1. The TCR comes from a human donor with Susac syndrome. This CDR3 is CSVVRDEDRGDNYGYTF. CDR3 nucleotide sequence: TGCAGCGTTGTGCGGGATGAAGACAGGGGTGATAACTATGGCTACACCTTC.